The entry that follows covers one TCR beta chain sequence. The antigen remains undetermined. One base away lies a much larger clone, so this may be a sequencing read error. This entry belongs to a study of shared clonotypes between healthy human individuals. Study background: Three plates each covered CD4 naive and memory; CD8 naive two, CD8 memory one. Regarding the study as a whole: In contrast to clonotypes shared by all four donors, non-shared clonotypes had lower generation probabilities. Rarefaction showed sorted-subset sequencing was incomplete despite large depth.

The authors loaded roughly 180 ng DNA, approximately 30,000 T cell genomes, into sorted-subset replicate PCRs. Here immunoSEQ multiplex PCR was the method, and the copy in TCRdb shows in-frame clones only, minus some. The repertoire has about a million clones, approximately 80% of them found once; the top ten carry 0.89%. The CDR3 has 13 residues. Deletions cut 2 bases from V and 1 base from J, with 6 bases between. The germline V gene encodes CDR1 SGHDT and CDR2 YYEEEE. The J gene is TRBJ1-1, the V gene TRBV5-6, with TRBD1 as a possible D gene (5 bases). Material: memory CD4+ T cells from PBMCs. Subset of the sample: CD45RA-negative fraction. The TCR was taken from a man between 18 and 29 years old in good health. Some clones in this sample may be carry-over from other donors' samples. The CDR3 region is CASSLGTNTEAFF. The CDR3 DNA reads TGTGCCAGCAGCTTAGGGACGAACACTGAAGCTTTCTTT. The full variable domain, completed using reference TRBV5-6 and TRBJ1-1, is DAGVTQSPTHLIKTRGQQVTLRCSPKSGHDTVSWYQQALGQGPQFIFQYYEEEERQRGNFPDRFSGHQFPNYSSELNVNALLLGDSALYLCASSLGTNTEAFFGQGTRLTVV.